Sequencing of this T cell receptor (beta chain) was carried out in a study of blood T cell repertoires in COVID-19. Looking at the study overall: Donors in the United States, Italy and Spain gave samples during acute or convalescent COVID-19. In each case, the material was cDNA or gDNA derived from T cells, B-cell-depleted T cells, or PBMCs.

This clone has more than one count but fewer than ten. Authors' methods: Amplification of reference gene primers provided the estimated nucleated cell counts. This table comes from immunoSEQ multiplex PCR, and its TCRdb copy is limited to in-frame clones, with some not included. V and J calls and clone size come straight from that table; D and trimming were deduced from the DNA. The data hold about 400,000 clones, with more than 70% observed a single time. The germline V gene encodes CDR1 SGHNT and CDR2 YYREEE (reference sequence). Deletions cut 5 bases from V and 3 bases from J, with 12 bases between. The CDR3 consists of 14 residues.

The TCR comes from a middle-aged man with acute or convalescent COVID-19. Sequencing used peripheral blood. V is TRBV5-4 and J is TRBJ1-3; D uncertain. The CDR3 sequence is CASSDLTGGNTIYF. CDR3 DNA sequence: TGTGCCAGCAGTGACCTGACGGGTGGAAACACCATATATTTT.